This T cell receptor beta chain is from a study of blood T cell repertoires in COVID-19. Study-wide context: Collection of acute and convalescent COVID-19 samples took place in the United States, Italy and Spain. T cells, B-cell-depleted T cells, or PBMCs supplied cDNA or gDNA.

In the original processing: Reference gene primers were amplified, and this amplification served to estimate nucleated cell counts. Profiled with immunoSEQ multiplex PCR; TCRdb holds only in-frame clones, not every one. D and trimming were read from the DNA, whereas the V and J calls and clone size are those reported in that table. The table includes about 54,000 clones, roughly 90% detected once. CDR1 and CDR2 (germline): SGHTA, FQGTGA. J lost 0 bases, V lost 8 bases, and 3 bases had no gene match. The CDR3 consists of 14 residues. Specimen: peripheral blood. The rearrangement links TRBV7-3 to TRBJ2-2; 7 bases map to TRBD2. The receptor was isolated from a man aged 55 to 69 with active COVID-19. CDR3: CASRTSPNTGELFF. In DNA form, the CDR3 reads TGTGCCAGCCGGACTAGTCCGAACACCGGGGAGCTGTTTTTT.